This T cell receptor (beta chain) was recovered during a study of cytomegalovirus exposure and HLA in healthy donors. The CDR3 runs to 15 residues. Germline CDR1 reads MNHEY; CDR2 reads SMNVEV (reference sequence). The V gene end was trimmed by 8 bases and the J gene end by 0 bases; junction bases not matched to a gene: 8. As concerns this clone: Its antigen remains unidentified.

Study observations and caveats: HLA restriction was apparent for most CMV-associated TCR beta chains in a later analysis. Association of a missense DCLRE1C variant with TCR beta V- and J-gene trimming was reported in a later analysis.

Nominally healthy donors were sampled, though unrecorded immune exposures were likely. The PCR used 60 Vbeta and 13 Jbeta primers. Repertoires were generated with immunoSEQ multiplex PCR, while TCRdb's copy carries only in-frame clones and drops some. The sample holds fewer than 150,000 clones; roughly four fifths are singletons and the top ten take approximately 16%. Sequencing was carried out using PBMCs. This receptor was taken from a man aged 45-65 years in good health and CMV-seropositive. The V gene is TRBV27, the J gene TRBJ1-1, with 8 bases matching TRBD1. In nucleotides, the CDR3 is TGTGCCAGCTCAGGGGGCTTGAGCATGAACACTGAAGCTTTCTTT. It translates to CASSGGLSMNTEAFF.